This T cell receptor beta chain was profiled in a study of shared clonotypes between healthy human individuals. TCRdb's table, derived via immunoSEQ multiplex PCR, lists solely in-frame clones and lacks some. The profile shows approximately 100,000 clones, just over 65% of them singletons. The CDR3 sequence is 12 residues long. Trimming stripped 4 bases from V and 2 bases from J, with 2 bases between. Germline V gives CDR1 LGHNA, CDR2 YNFKEQ. The sample was memory CD8+ T cells sorted from blood. Indicated subset: CD45RO+ cells pooled with CCR7-negative TemRA cells. The source is a woman in her 30s in good health. V gene TRBV4-2 combines with J gene TRBJ2-2; D is unclear. CDR3 sequence (DNA): TGTGCCAGCAGCCTAAACACCGGGGAGCTGTTTTTT. This translates into CASSLNTGELFF.